These T cell receptor beta chains were read from a single sample in a study of Ad26.COV2.S vaccination and SARS-CoV-2 variants. Clones were read by immunoSEQ multiplex PCR, and TCRdb kept only the in-frame ones, dropping some. The profile shows about 680,000 clones, more than 80% of them singletons. Sequencing was performed on peripheral blood, taken in a trial of Ad26.COV2.S vaccine versus placebo. These receptors all come from a person between 18 and 59 years old who received the Ad26.COV2.S COVID-19 vaccine or a placebo. The CDR3 runs from the conserved cysteine through the conserved F or W. A D gene is named only where the DNA matches it firmly.

j_gene,v_gene,d_gene,CDR3aa
TRBJ1-6,TRBV2,TRBD1,CASSLGQGRGSPLHF
TRBJ2-5,TRBV19,TRBD2,CASSIGTSDRETQYF
TRBJ1-4,TRBV9,NA,CASSVWTEGKLFF
TRBJ1-2,TRBV6-1,TRBD1,CASSDGDRGRGYGYTF
TRBJ1-6,TRBV30,TRBD1,CACRQGPSYNSPLHF
TRBJ2-1,TRBV4-1,TRBD2,CASSQDPPIRRGAGNEQFF
TRBJ1-6,TRBV7-9,TRBD1,CASSLQGALYNSPLHF
TRBJ1-6,TRBV5-1,TRBD1,CASSPGTGNSPLHF
TRBJ2-7,TRBV5-6,TRBD1,CASSLGTGAPLRQYF
TRBJ2-7,TRBV6-5,TRBD2,CASSYTTSGASEQYF
TRBJ2-7,TRBV4-2,TRBD2,CASSQESTGGTISYEQYF
TRBJ1-3,TRBV5-5,TRBD1,CASSLGTGGFGNTIYF
TRBJ1-6,TRBV6-1,NA,CASSEWAGLFGAPLHF
TRBJ2-5,TRBV20-1,NA,CSAPTGETQYF
TRBJ2-7,TRBV3-1/TRBV3-2,NA,CASSRRLTRNYEQYF
TRBJ1-4,TRBV19,NA,CASSTLLRQSSTNEKLFF
TRBJ2-1,TRBV11-2,TRBD1,CASSIRQGPFGQFF
TRBJ2-1,TRBV3-1/TRBV3-2,NA,CASSLLGNEQFF
TRBJ1-1,TRBV18,NA,CASSPSIGAQNTEAFF
TRBJ2-1,TRBV7-3,TRBD2,CASRRRGLAMDEQFF
TRBJ1-1,TRBV6-5,TRBD1,CASSYPGTGGTEAFF
TRBJ2-6,TRBV2,NA,CASSERFSGANVLTF
TRBJ2-3,TRBV11-2,NA,CASSLVGANTDTQYF
TRBJ1-2,TRBV7-8,NA,CASSHAEMNGYTF
TRBJ2-1,TRBV19,TRBD2,CASSRASGRVGNEQFF
TRBJ2-3,TRBV15,NA,CATSREGRVTDTQYF
TRBJ1-1,TRBV5-5,NA,CASLHTEAFF
TRBJ1-2,TRBV30,TRBD1,CAWSIGVVRGLYGYTF
TRBJ2-1,TRBV5-1,NA,CASSLAGSSYNEQFF
TRBJ1-3,TRBV7-2,NA,CASSLAAGGNTIYF
TRBJ1-2,TRBV20-1,NA,CSASHYRDGGYTF
TRBJ2-1,TRBV2,TRBD2,CASSFGGRTYNEQFF
TRBJ2-7,TRBV5-1,NA,CASSLDGVYEQYF
TRBJ2-3,TRBV9,NA,CASSVEFADTQYF
TRBJ1-4,TRBV3-1/TRBV3-2,TRBD1,CASSQEGRGRANEKLFF
TRBJ2-7,TRBV5-1,NA,CASSLVPDNYEQYF
TRBJ2-2,TRBV3-1/TRBV3-2,NA,CASSQGLQGRNTGELFF
TRBJ2-7,TRBV7-2,TRBD2,CASSLQGGSSYEQYF
TRBJ1-1,TRBV5-8,NA,CASSVNRESRAFF
TRBJ1-5,TRBV19,TRBD1,CASSTWTGEFQPQHF
TRBJ2-1,TRBV19,TRBD1,CASRVRTGVTYNEQFF
TRBJ2-7,TRBV5-5,TRBD1,CASSLAIGTAYEQYF
TRBJ2-3,TRBV6-6,NA,CASSYPTEADTQYF
TRBJ2-2,TRBV25-1,NA,CASYNSNTGELFF
TRBJ2-2,TRBV5-1,NA,CASSLALRASPGELFF
TRBJ2-5,TRBV21-1,NA,CASSKETQYF
TRBJ1-4,TRBV11-2,NA,CASSLDLGRKLFF
TRBJ2-1,TRBV11-3,TRBD2,CASSLEVGGQNEQFF
TRBJ1-2,TRBV5-4,TRBD1,CASSTTGINYGYTF